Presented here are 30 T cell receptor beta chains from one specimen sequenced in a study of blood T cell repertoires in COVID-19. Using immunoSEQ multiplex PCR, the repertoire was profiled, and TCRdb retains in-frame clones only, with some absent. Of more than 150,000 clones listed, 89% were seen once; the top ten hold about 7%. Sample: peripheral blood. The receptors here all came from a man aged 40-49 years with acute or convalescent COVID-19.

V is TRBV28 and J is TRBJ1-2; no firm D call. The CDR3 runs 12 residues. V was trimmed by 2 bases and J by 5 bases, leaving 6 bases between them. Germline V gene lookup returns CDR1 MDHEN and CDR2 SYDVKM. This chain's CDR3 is CASSLRSYGYTF. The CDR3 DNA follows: TGTGCCAGCAGTTTACGGAGTTATGGCTACACCTTC.

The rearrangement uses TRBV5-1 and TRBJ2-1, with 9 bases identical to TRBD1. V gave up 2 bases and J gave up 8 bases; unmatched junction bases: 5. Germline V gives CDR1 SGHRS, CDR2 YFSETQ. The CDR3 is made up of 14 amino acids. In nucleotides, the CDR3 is TGCGCCAGCAGCTTCCGGACAGGGGAAGATGAGCAGTTCTTC. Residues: CASSFRTGEDEQFF.

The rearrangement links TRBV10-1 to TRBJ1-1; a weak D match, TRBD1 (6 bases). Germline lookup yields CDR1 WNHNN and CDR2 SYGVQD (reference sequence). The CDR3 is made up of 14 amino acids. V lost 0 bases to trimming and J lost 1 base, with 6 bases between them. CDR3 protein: CASSESGQNTEAFF. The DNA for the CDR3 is TGCGCCAGCAGTGAGTCGGGACAGAACACTGAAGCTTTCTTT.

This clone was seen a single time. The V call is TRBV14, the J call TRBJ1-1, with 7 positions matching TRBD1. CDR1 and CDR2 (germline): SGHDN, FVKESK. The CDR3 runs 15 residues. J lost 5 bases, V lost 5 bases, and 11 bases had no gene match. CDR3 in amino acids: CASSYGTVDWTEAFF. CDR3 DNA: TGTGCCAGCAGCTACGGGACAGTTGATTGGACTGAAGCTTTCTTT.

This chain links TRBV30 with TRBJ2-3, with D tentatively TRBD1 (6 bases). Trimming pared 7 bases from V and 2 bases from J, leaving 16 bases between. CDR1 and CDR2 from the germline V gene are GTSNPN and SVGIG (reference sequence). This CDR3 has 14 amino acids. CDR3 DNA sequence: TGTGCCTTAGGGGGAGAACCACTCACAGATACGCAGTATTTT. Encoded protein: CALGGEPLTDTQYF.

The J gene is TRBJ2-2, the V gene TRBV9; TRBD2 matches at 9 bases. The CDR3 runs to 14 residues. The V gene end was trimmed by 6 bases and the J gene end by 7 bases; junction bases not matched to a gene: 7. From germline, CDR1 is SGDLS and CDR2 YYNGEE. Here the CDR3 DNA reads TGTGCCAGCAAGGCGGGGGGGCAAGGCGGGGAGCTGTTTTTT. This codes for CASKAGGQGGELFF.

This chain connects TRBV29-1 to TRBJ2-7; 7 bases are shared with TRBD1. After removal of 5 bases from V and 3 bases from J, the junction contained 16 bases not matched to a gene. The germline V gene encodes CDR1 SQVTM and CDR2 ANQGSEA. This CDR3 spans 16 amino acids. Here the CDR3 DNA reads TGCAGCGTTCTCAGTATGGCCCGACAGGGCTTCTACGAGCAGTACTTC. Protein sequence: CSVLSMARQGFYEQYF.

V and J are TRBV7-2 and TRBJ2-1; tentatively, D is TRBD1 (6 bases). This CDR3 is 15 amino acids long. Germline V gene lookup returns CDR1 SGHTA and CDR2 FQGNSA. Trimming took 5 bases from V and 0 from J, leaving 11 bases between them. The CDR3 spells CASSIYRDSYNEQFF. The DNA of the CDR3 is TGTGCCAGCAGCATATACAGGGACTCCTACAATGAGCAGTTCTTC.

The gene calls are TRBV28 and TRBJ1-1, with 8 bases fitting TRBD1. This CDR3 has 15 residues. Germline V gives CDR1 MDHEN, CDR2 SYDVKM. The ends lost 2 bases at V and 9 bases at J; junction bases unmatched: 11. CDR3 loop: CASSLTGQAVLKAFF. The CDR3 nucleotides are TGTGCCAGCAGTTTAACGGGACAGGCTGTGTTGAAAGCTTTCTTT.

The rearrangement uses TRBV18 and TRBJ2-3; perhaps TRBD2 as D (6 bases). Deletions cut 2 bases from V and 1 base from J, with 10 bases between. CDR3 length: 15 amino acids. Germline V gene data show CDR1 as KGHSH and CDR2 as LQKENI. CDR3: CASSPRRGGTDTQYF. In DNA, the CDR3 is TGTGCCAGCTCACCAAGGCGGGGAGGCACAGATACGCAGTATTTT. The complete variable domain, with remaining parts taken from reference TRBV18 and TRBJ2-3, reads NAGVMQNPRHLVRRRGQEARLRCSPMKGHSHVYWYRQLPEEGLKFMVYLQKENIIDESGMPKERFSAEFPKEGPSILRIQQVVRGDSAAYFCASSPRRGGTDTQYFGPGTRLTVL.

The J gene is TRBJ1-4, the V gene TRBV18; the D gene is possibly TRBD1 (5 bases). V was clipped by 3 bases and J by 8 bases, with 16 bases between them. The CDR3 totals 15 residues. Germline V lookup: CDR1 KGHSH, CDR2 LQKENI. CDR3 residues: CASSPGGTGGEKLFF. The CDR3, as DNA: TGTGCCAGCTCACCGGGGGGAACCGGCGGGGAAAAACTGTTTTTT.

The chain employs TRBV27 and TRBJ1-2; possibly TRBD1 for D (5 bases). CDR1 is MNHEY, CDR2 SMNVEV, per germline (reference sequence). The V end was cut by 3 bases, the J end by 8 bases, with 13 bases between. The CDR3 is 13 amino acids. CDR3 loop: CASSFSGAGGYTF. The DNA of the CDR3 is TGTGCCAGCAGTTTCTCTGGGGCTGGGGGCTACACCTTC.

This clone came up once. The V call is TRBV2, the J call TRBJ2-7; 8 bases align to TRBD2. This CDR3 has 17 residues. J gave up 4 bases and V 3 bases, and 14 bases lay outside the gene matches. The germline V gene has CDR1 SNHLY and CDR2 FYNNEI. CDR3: CASSEVTEERGRYEQYF. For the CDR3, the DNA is TGTGCCAGCAGTGAGGTCACGGAGGAGCGGGGGAGATACGAGCAGTACTTC.

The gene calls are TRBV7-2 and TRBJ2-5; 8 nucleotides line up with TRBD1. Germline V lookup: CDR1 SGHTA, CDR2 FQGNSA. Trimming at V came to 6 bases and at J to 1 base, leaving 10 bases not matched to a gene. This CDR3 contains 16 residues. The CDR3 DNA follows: TGTGCCAGCAGTTCCGTCGGGCAGGGGGCCCAAGAGACCCAGTACTTC. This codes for CASSSVGQGAQETQYF.

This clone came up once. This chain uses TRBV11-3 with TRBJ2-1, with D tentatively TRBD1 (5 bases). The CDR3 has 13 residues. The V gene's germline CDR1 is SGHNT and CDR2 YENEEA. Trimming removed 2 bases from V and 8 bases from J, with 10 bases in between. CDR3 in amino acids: CASSLRQFDEQFF. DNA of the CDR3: TGTGCCAGCAGCTTACGACAGTTCGATGAGCAGTTCTTC.

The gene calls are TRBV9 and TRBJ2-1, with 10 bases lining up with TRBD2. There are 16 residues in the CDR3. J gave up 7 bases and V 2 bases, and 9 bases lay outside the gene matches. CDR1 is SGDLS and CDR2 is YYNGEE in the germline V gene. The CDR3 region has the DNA TGTGCCAGCAGCGTCCCCCCAAGCGGGGGGGGAAATGAGCAGTTCTTC. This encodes CASSVPPSGGGNEQFF.

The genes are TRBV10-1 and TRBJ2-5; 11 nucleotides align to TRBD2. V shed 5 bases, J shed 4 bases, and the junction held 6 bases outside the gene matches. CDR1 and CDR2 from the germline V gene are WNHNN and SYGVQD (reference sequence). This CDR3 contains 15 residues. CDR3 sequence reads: CASSRSSGGPETQYF. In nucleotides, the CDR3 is TGCGCCAGCAGTCGTTCTAGCGGGGGGCCAGAGACCCAGTACTTC.

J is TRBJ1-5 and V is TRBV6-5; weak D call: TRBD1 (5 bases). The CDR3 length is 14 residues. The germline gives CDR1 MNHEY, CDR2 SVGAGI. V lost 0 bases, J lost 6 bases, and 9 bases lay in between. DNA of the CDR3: TGTGCCAGCAGTTACTCGAAAGGGGTTCAGCCCCAGCATTTT. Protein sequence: CASSYSKGVQPQHF.

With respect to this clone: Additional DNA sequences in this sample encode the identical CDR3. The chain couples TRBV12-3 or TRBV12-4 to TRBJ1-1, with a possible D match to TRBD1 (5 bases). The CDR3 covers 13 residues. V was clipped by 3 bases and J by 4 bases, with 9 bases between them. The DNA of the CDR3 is TGTGCCAGCAGTTTTAGGGGCGGCACTGAAGCTTTCTTT. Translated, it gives CASSFRGGTEAFF.

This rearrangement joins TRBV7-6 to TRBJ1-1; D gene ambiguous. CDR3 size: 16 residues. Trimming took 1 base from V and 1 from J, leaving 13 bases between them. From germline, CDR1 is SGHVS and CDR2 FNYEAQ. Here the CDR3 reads CASSLELFPGNTEAFF. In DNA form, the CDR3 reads TGTGCCAGCAGCTTAGAATTATTCCCCGGGAACACTGAAGCTTTCTTT.

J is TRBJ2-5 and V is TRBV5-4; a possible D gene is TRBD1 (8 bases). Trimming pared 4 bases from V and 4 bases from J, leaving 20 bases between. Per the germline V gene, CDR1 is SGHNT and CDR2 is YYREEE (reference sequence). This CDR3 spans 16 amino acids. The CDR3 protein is CASSAPRQGRGETQYF. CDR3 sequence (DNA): TGTGCCAGCAGCGCACCCAGACAGGGGAGGGGAGAGACCCAGTACTTC.

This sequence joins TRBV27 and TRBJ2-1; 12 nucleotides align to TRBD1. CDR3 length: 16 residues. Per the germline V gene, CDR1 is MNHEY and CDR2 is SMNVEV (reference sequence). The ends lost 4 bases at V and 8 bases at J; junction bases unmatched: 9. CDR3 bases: TGTGCCAGCAGTTCGCTAGGGGACAGGGGGCGCGATGAGCAGTTCTTC. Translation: CASSSLGDRGRDEQFF.

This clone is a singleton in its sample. CDR3: CASSYSLQGSQPQHF. Here the CDR3 DNA reads TGTGCCAGCAGTTACTCCTTACAGGGGAGTCAGCCCCAGCATTTT. The chain has TRBV6-2 or TRBV6-3 and TRBJ1-5, with 7 positions matching TRBD1. Looked up from germline, CDR1 is MNHEY and CDR2 is SVGEGT. V was clipped by 0 bases and J by 6 bases; unmatched bases: 5. The CDR3 contains 15 residues.

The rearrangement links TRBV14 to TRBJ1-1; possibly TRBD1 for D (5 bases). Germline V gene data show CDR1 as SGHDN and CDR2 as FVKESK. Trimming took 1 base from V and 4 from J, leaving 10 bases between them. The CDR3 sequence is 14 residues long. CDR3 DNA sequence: TGTGCCAGCAGCCAAGTGGGGCTTGGCACTGAAGCTTTCTTT. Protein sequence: CASSQVGLGTEAFF. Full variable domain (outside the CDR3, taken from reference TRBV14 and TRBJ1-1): EAGVTQFPSHSVIEKGQTVTLRCDPISGHDNLYWYRRVMGKEIKFLLHFVKESKQDESGMPNNRFLAERTGGTYSTLKVQPAELEDSGVYFCASSQVGLGTEAFFGQGTRLTVV.

CDR3 sequence (DNA): TGTGCCAGCAGCTTAGTAACCGGGACAGTCTATGGCTACACCTTC. Translated: CASSLVTGTVYGYTF. The J gene is TRBJ1-2, the V gene TRBV7-6, with 7 bases identical to TRBD1. The CDR3 loop spans 15 amino acids. The J segment lost 4 bases and the V segment lost 1 base, leaving 6 bases of the junction unmatched. Germline V gene sequence: CDR1 SGHVS, CDR2 FNYEAQ.

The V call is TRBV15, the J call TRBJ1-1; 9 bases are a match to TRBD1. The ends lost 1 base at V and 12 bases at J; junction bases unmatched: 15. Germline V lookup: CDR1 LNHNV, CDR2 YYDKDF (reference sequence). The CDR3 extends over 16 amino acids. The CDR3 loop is CATSRGDRDRAADSFF. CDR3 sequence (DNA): TGTGCCACCAGCAGAGGGGATCGGGACAGGGCTGCTGATTCTTTCTTT.

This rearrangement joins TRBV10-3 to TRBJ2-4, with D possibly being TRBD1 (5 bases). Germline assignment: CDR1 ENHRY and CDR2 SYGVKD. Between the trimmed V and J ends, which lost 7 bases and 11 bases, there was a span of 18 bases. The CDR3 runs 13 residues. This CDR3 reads CAIKGHPEGVQYF. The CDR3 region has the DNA TGTGCCATCAAAGGACATCCCGAAGGAGTTCAGTACTTC.

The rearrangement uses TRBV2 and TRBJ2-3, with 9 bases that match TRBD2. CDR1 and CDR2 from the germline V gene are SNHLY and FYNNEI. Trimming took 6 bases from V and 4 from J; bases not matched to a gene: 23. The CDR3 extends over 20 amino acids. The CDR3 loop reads CASRTTMWRGGNSLADTQYF. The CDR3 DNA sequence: TGTGCCAGCAGAACGACTATGTGGCGGGGGGGCAACTCACTGGCAGATACGCAGTATTTT. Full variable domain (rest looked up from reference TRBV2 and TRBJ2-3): EPEVTQTPSHQVTQMGQEVILRCVPISNHLYFYWYRQILGQKVEFLVSFYNNEISEKSEIFDDQFSVERPDGSNFTLKIRSTKLEDSAMYFCASRTTMWRGGNSLADTQYFGPGTRLTVL.

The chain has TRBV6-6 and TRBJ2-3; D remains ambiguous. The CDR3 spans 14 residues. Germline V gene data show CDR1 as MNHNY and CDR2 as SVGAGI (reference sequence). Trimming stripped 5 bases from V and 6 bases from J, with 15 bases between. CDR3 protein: CASSKDLPWDTQYF. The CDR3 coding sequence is TGTGCCAGCAGTAAAGACTTACCTTGGGATACGCAGTATTTT.

CDR3: CASSTGGRDTQYF. CDR3 bases: TGTGCCAGCAGCACGGGAGGCCGGGATACGCAGTATTTT. The chain carries TRBV7-2 and TRBJ2-3; TRBD2 agrees at 7 bases. J gave up 6 bases and V 5 bases, and 5 bases lay outside the gene matches. Germline CDR1 is SGHTA and CDR2 is FQGNSA. There are 13 residues in the CDR3.